The 32 T cell receptor beta chains reported below all come from one sample, sequenced in a study of blood T cells in healthy people across ages (dated by TCRdb to the mid-2010s). The library was produced with 5' RACE. The instrument was an Illumina HiSeq 2500. A second PCR of 7 to 11 cycles was run with a J-beta primer mix and a sample-barcoded 5' primer. TCRdb itself trimmed the public reads at Q25 with fastp, ran MiXCR and retained productive beta chains. Here each entry gathers all rows of one CDR3 protein and keeps the most common genes and DNA. This sample has roughly 2 million distinct CDR3 sequences in its table, and approximately 50% of those were observed once. Less than 2.5% of the sample is taken by the ten largest. The sample taken for sequencing was blood. These receptors came from a woman aged 40 to 55 in good health.

The V call is TRBV18, the J call TRBJ1-2; TRBD1 agrees at 12 bases. The CDR3 consists of 14 residues. The V and J ends lost 4 bases and 8 bases, in that order; junction bases with no gene match: 5. Germline CDR1 KGHSH, CDR2 LQKENI. The CDR3 DNA is TGTGCCAGCTCACGGGGACAGGGGGCAGTCGGCTACACCTTC. It translates to CASSRGQGAVGYTF.

The rearrangement uses TRBV6-7 and TRBJ1-2; the D is unclear. Being an ORF, TRBV6-7 has a function that is uncertain. V lost 0 bases and J 5 bases, leaving 25 bases between the germline ends. The CDR3 loop spans 19 amino acids. CDR3 protein: CASSYSLTHPLAEKYGYTF. In nucleotides, the CDR3 is TGTGCCAGCAGTTACTCGTTGACCCACCCGTTGGCCGAAAAATATGGCTACACCTTC.

The chain recombines TRBV19 with TRBJ2-7; the match to TRBD2 covers 10 bases. The DNA end is more similar to TRBJ2-5, so the J call may be wrong. The CDR3 runs to 14 residues. Germline V gene sequence: CDR1 LNHDA, CDR2 SQIVND (reference sequence). CDR3 sequence (DNA): TGTGCCAGTACCAGCGGGGGGGGGATGGAGACCCAGTACTTC. This translates into CASTSGGGMETQYF.

The chain combines TRBV5-6 with TRBJ2-1; D gene uncertain. The CDR3 spans 16 residues. Germline CDR1 SGHDT, CDR2 YYEEEE. V was trimmed by 0 bases and J by 1 base, leaving 11 bases between them. As DNA, the CDR3 is TGTGCCAGCAGCTTGGCTAGGATGGGGTCCTACAATGAGCAGTTCTTC. Translation gives CASSLARMGSYNEQFF.

The rearrangement uses TRBV28 and TRBJ2-3; either TRBD1 or TRBD2 may fit D (5 bases each). Trimming shortened V by 2 bases and J by 9 bases, and 12 bases separated the two germline ends. Germline V CDR1 and CDR2: MDHEN, SYDVKM. This CDR3 is built from 13 residues. CDR3 sequence (DNA): TGTGCCAGCAGTTTAACCGGGACGATGACGCAGTATTTT. This gives the protein CASSLTGTMTQYF.

This clonotype was counted only a few times. CDR3 nucleotide sequence: TGTGCCAGCAGCCCCGCGATACTATACAATGAGCAGTTCTTC. It translates to CASSPAILYNEQFF. The rearrangement uses TRBV7-2 and TRBJ2-1, with unresolved D. Germline V CDR1 and CDR2: SGHTA, FQGNSA. Trimming took off 5 bases at V and 4 bases at J, with 12 bases between the two ends. This CDR3 spans 14 amino acids.

This clonotype was picked up one time. The chain links TRBV21-1 to TRBJ1-2; no check of the table's D call, TRBD1, against the DNA was made. TRBV21-1 is a pseudogene segment. The CDR3 extends over 13 amino acids. The CDR3 DNA reads as TGTGTCAGCAGCAAAAGCTGGACAAGAGGCTACACCTTC. Residues: CVSSKSWTRGYTF.

The J gene is TRBJ2-5, the V gene TRBV28, with D tentatively TRBD1 (6 bases). V shed 2 bases and J shed 5 bases, with 18 bases lying between them. CDR3 length equals 16 residues. Per the germline V gene, CDR1 is MDHEN and CDR2 is SYDVKM. The CDR3 sequence: CASSLETTGLGETQYF. CDR3 nucleotides: TGTGCCAGCAGTTTAGAGACAACAGGGTTAGGGGAGACCCAGTACTTC.

V and J are TRBV10-1 and TRBJ2-5; D is perhaps TRBD2 (6 bases). This CDR3 region has 16 residues. Germline-derived CDR1 and CDR2 are WNHNN and SYGVQD (reference sequence). The ends were cut back, 6 bases at V and 5 bases at J, with 22 bases in the middle. This chain's CDR3 is CASSFGLYGEAETQYF. In DNA form, the CDR3 reads TGCGCCAGCAGCTTCGGACTATATGGGGAAGCGGAGACCCAGTACTTC.

This sequence joins TRBV6-4 and TRBJ2-7; 9 nucleotides align to TRBD1. The CDR3 runs to 13 residues. V lost 11 bases and J lost 3; bases outside the gene matches: 8. Looked up from germline, CDR1 is MRHNA and CDR2 is SNTAGT. CDR3 protein: CAGRTGAHYEQYF. As DNA, the CDR3 is TGTGCCGGAAGGACAGGGGCCCACTACGAGCAGTACTTC.

The chain employs TRBV27 and TRBJ1-6, with a tentative D call TRBD1 (6 bases). Germline V gene sequence: CDR1 MNHEY, CDR2 SMNVEV (reference sequence). Trimming shortened V by 5 bases and J by 9 bases, and 11 bases separated the two germline ends. The CDR3 contains 13 residues. The CDR3 region is CASSPNRVSPLHF. The CDR3 DNA reads TGTGCCAGCAGTCCGAACAGGGTTTCACCCCTCCACTTT.

V usage is TRBV27 and J usage is TRBJ2-4; D might be TRBD1 (5 bases). The better agreement between TRBJ2-7 and the DNA end casts doubt on the J call. CDR1 and CDR2 (germline): MNHEY, SMNVEV (reference sequence). The CDR3 covers 13 residues. CDR3 in DNA: TGTGCCAGCAGTGGGTATCTCAGGGACGAGCAGTACTTC. The encoded protein is CASSGYLRDEQYF.

This clonotype has ten or more counts. The V gene is TRBV7-8, the J gene TRBJ2-4; a possible D gene is TRBD2 (6 bases). The V end lost 1 base, the J end lost 6 bases, and 10 bases lay between the germline ends. The CDR3 contains 14 residues. In germline, CDR1 is SGHVS, CDR2 FQNEAQ. CDR3 sequence: CASSLGVGGNIQYF. Written as DNA, the CDR3 is TGTGCCAGCAGCTTAGGAGTCGGGGGAAACATTCAGTACTTC. The variable domain in full, completed from reference TRBV7-8 and TRBJ2-4, reads GAGVSQSPRYKVAKRGQDVALRCDPISGHVSLFWYQQALGQGPEFLTYFQNEAQLDKSGLPSDRFFAERPEGSVSTLKIQRTQQEDSAVYLCASSLGVGGNIQYFGAGTRLSVL.

The genes are TRBV6-6 and TRBJ1-5; D gene uncertain. CDR1 and CDR2 from the germline V gene are MNHNY and SVGAGI (reference sequence). Deletions cut 2 bases from V and 0 bases from J, with 8 bases between. The CDR3 length is 15 residues. The CDR3 region has the DNA TGTGCCAGCAGTTACGCGCCCAATAGCAATCAGCCCCAGCATTTT. Amino acid sequence: CASSYAPNSNQPQHF.

Notes on this clonotype: Mismatch with germline at one junction end may stem from a read error. The chain combines TRBV3-1 with TRBJ1-2, with TRBD1 identical over 7 bases. The CDR3 is 13 residues long. CDR1 and CDR2 from the germline V gene are LGHDT and YNNKEL (reference sequence). The CDR3 bases are TGTGCCATCAGCCAGGACAGGTCCTATGGCTACACCTTC. It specifies CAISQDRSYGYTF. Full variable domain (missing parts from reference TRBV3-1 and TRBJ1-2): DTAVSQTPKYLVTQMGNDKSIKCEQNLGHDTMYWYKQDSKKFLKIMFSYNNKELIINETVPNRFSPKSPDKAHLNLHINSLELGDSAVYFCAISQDRSYGYTFGSGTRLTVV.

This clonotype was detected only a few times. The rearrangement links TRBV12-3 or TRBV12-4 to TRBJ2-7; D remains unclear. This CDR3 comprises 14 residues. V was trimmed by 4 bases and J by 3 bases, leaving 13 bases between them. The CDR3 DNA is TGTGCCAGCAGTTCCCCAGACGGCCTCTACGAGCAGTACTTC. Its protein product is CASSSPDGLYEQYF.

The table lists this clonotype with a few counts. V gene TRBV27 combines with J gene TRBJ2-6; 9 bases are shared with TRBD2. Germline V lookup: CDR1 MNHEY, CDR2 SMNVEV (reference sequence). The V segment lost 2 bases and the J segment 0 bases; nucleotides outside the gene matches: 5. The CDR3 runs to 18 residues. DNA for the CDR3: TGTGCCAGCAGTTTAATAGCGGGGGCCCTCTCTGGGGCCAACGTCCTGACTTTC. As protein: CASSLIAGALSGANVLTF. The full variable domain, its missing parts supplied by reference TRBV27 and TRBJ2-6, is EAQVTQNPRYLITVTGKKLTVTCSQNMNHEYMSWYRQDPGLGLRQIYYSMNVEVTDKGDVPEGYKVSRKEKRNFPLILESPSPNQTSLYFCASSLIAGALSGANVLTFGAGSRLTVL.

The chain links TRBV11-2 to TRBJ2-1; 9 nucleotides line up with TRBD1. V was clipped by 5 bases and J by 3 bases; unmatched bases: 5. CDR3 length equals 15 residues. Germline-derived CDR1 and CDR2 are SGHAT and FQNNGV. The CDR3 loop reads CASSTLTGGYNEQFF. The DNA for the CDR3 is TGTGCCAGCAGCACACTGACAGGGGGCTACAATGAGCAGTTCTTC.

The V call is TRBV13, the J call TRBJ2-5; a possible D gene is TRBD2 (6 bases). The CDR3 extends over 14 amino acids. Deletions cut 5 bases from V and 2 bases from J, with 12 bases between. Germline-derived CDR1 and CDR2 are PRHDT and FYEKMQ (reference sequence). The chain's CDR3 is CASSTGLEQETQYF. In DNA, the CDR3 is TGTGCCAGCAGCACGGGACTTGAACAAGAGACCCAGTACTTC.

The rearrangement uses TRBV4-3 and TRBJ1-2, with D unresolved. Looked up from germline, CDR1 is LGHNA and CDR2 is YSLEER. The germline V and J ends were trimmed by 1 base and 2 bases, with 11 bases remaining between them. The CDR3 extends over 15 amino acids. DNA of the CDR3: TGCGCCAGCAGCCAAGCCGGAGAGGGAAACTATGGCTACACCTTC. Translating it yields CASSQAGEGNYGYTF.

This clonotype was recorded a few times. V usage is TRBV5-1 and J usage is TRBJ1-5; D is perhaps TRBD1 (5 bases). Between the trimmed V and J ends, which lost 0 bases and 7 bases, there was a span of 14 bases. The length of the CDR3 is 15 residues. CDR1 and CDR2 (germline): SGHRS, YFSETQ. The CDR3 region is CASSLDAGSSQPQHF. The CDR3 nucleotides read TGCGCCAGCAGCTTGGATGCAGGGTCGAGCCAGCCCCAGCATTTT.

The chain uses TRBV7-2 and TRBJ2-3; TRBD2 aligns across 11 bases. Germline V gene sequence: CDR1 SGHTA, CDR2 FQGNSA. The ends lost 5 bases at V and 6 bases at J; junction bases unmatched: 7. The CDR3 runs 15 residues. The CDR3 DNA sequence: TGTGCCAGCAGCCCTTGGACTAGCGGGTGGGATACGCAGTATTTT. Translated, it gives CASSPWTSGWDTQYF.

This clonotype was found a few times. The chain couples TRBV27 to TRBJ2-7, with D unresolved. The CDR3 loop spans 13 amino acids. The ends were cut back, 6 bases at V and 1 base at J, with 10 bases in the middle. The germline CDR1 and CDR2 sequences are MNHEY and SMNVEV (reference sequence). The CDR3 DNA sequence: TGTGCCAGCAGCCGTTTCGGATCCTACGAGCAGTACTTC. Translated: CASSRFGSYEQYF.

In this sample, this clonotype turned up a few times. This sequence joins TRBV25-1 and TRBJ2-4; TRBD1 might be the D (6 bases). The V end was cut by 10 bases, the J end by 9 bases, with 19 bases between. Germline values: CDR1 MGHDK, CDR2 SYGVNS. This CDR3 spans 13 amino acids. The DNA of the CDR3 is TGTGCCACCTCAGGGAACAGGGAGCGCATTCAGTACTTC. Its protein is CATSGNRERIQYF. The variable domain in full, completed from reference TRBV25-1 and TRBJ2-4, reads EADIYQTPRYLVIGTGKKITLECSQTMGHDKMYWYQQDPGMELHLIHYSYGVNSTEKGDLSSESTVSRIRTEHFPLTLESARPSHTSQYLCATSGNRERIQYFGAGTRLSVL.

Only a few counts were recorded for this clonotype. The rearrangement uses TRBV20-1 and TRBJ2-1, with D possibly called TRBD1 or TRBD2 (6 bases each). The length of the CDR3 is 15 residues. V lost 2 bases, J lost 8 bases, and 19 bases lay in between. CDR1 and CDR2 from the germline V gene are DFQATT and SNEGSKA (reference sequence). CDR3 bases: TGCAGTGCTAGATTCGTGGGGGGCAGAAGGCATGAGCAGTTCTTC. Encoded protein: CSARFVGGRRHEQFF.

Only a few counts were recorded for this clonotype. V gene TRBV7-3 combines with J gene TRBJ2-3; D tentatively fits TRBD1 or TRBD2 (5 bases each). Germline V gene sequence: CDR1 SGHTA, CDR2 FQGTGA. The length of the CDR3 is 15 residues. Trimming pared 3 bases from V and 1 base from J, leaving 11 bases between. For the CDR3, the DNA is TGTGCCAGCAGCTTGGGACCCCTAGGCACAGATACGCAGTATTTT. This gives the protein CASSLGPLGTDTQYF.

This clonotype was detected a few times. The chain joins TRBV27 to TRBJ2-4; D is unclear. Trimming took off 2 bases at V and 6 bases at J, with 11 bases between the two ends. Germline V gives CDR1 MNHEY, CDR2 SMNVEV (reference sequence). This CDR3 region has 14 residues. Written as DNA, the CDR3 is TGTGCCAGCAGTTTAAAAGTTTTGGGAAACATTCAGTACTTC. This encodes CASSLKVLGNIQYF.

V usage is TRBV6-5 and J usage is TRBJ2-1; D not resolved. Germline V gene sequence: CDR1 MNHEY, CDR2 SVGAGI. Trimming stripped 4 bases from V and 9 bases from J, with 16 bases between. The CDR3 is 14 amino acids. The CDR3 protein is CASSSSSVRTEQFF. The CDR3 DNA reads as TGTGCCAGCAGTTCCTCCTCGGTTCGTACTGAGCAGTTCTTC.

This clonotype appeared a few times. The V call is TRBV6-5, the J call TRBJ2-6; D unresolved. V was cut by 8 bases and J by 2 bases, with 16 bases left in between. The CDR3 is made up of 16 amino acids. The germline V gene encodes CDR1 MNHEY and CDR2 SVGAGI. The CDR3 DNA sequence: TGTGCCAGCTCTCTCACCATCCAGACTGGGGCCAACGTCCTGACTTTC. This codes for CASSLTIQTGANVLTF.

This clonotype was observed at least ten times. The rearrangement links TRBV6-2 or TRBV6-3 to TRBJ2-1; D remains ambiguous. Germline assignment: CDR1 MNHEY and CDR2 SVGEGT. The CDR3 has 14 amino acids. Trimming removed 6 bases at V and 0 bases at J, with 9 bases between. This CDR3 reads CASRAPGSYNEQFF. CDR3 nucleotide sequence: TGTGCCAGCAGGGCACCAGGCTCCTACAATGAGCAGTTCTTC.

The rearrangement uses TRBV4-3 and TRBJ2-6, with D perhaps TRBD2 (6 bases). The CDR3 is made up of 17 amino acids. V lost 2 bases and J 2 bases, leaving 13 bases between the germline ends. Germline CDR1 LGHNA, CDR2 YSLEER. The CDR3, as DNA: TGCGCCAGCAGCCAAAATTGGGAGGTGGCTGGGGCCAACGTCCTGACTTTC. It codes for CASSQNWEVAGANVLTF.

This sequence joins TRBV6-6 and TRBJ2-1; 8 bases align to TRBD1. Trimming cost V 2 bases and J 9 bases; bases outside gene matches: 6. The CDR3 runs 14 residues. CDR1 and CDR2 (germline): MNHNY, SVGAGI (reference sequence). This CDR3 reads CASSYAAGGGEQFF. Here the CDR3 DNA reads TGTGCCAGCAGTTACGCGGCAGGGGGCGGTGAGCAGTTCTTC.